This entry concerns a single TCR beta chain. V lost 2 bases and J lost 8; bases outside the gene matches: 5. The germline CDR1 and CDR2 sequences are SGHRS and YFSETQ. This CDR3 has 14 amino acids. This sample is drawn from a study of blood T cell repertoires in COVID-19. Measured with immunoSEQ multiplex PCR; TCRdb has only the in-frame clones, and not every one. The repertoire includes around 62,000 clones, approximately 90% of them detected once, and around 1.2% sits in the top ten. The receptor comes from a woman aged 60-75 years with acute or convalescent COVID-19. This chain connects TRBV5-1 to TRBJ1-4, with 8 bases fitting TRBD1. The source material was peripheral blood. DNA for the CDR3: TGCGCCAGCAGCTTCGGACAGGGCCGGGAAAAACTGTTTTTT. It encodes CASSFGQGREKLFF. Full variable domain (outside the CDR3, taken from reference TRBV5-1 and TRBJ1-4): KAGVTQTPRYLIKTRGQQVTLSCSPISGHRSVSWYQQTPGQGLQFLFEYFSETQRNKGNFPGRFSGRQFSNSRSEMNVSTLELGDSALYLCASSFGQGREKLFFGSGTQLSVL.